This TCR beta chain was captured in a study of CD8+CD57+ T cells in acquired aplastic anemia. In the study overall: When averaged, DNA from sorted CD4+ and CD8+ cells came to 2.5 to 4 ug. There were 10 million to 12 million reads, on average, for CD4+ cells from healthy donors. General study points: Both patients and controls carried the same twenty-nine CD8+ CDR3 sequences.

This clonotype was observed a single time. Its target is unknown. A read error is possible here, since a much larger clone lies one base away. CDR3 length: 14 amino acids. CDR1 SGDLS and CDR2 YYNGEE come from the germline V gene. Genomic DNA served as template for TCR beta VDJ and CDR3 profiling. TCRdb re-derived calls from the reads in MiXCR, one entry per CDR3 protein. Among about 130,000 distinct CDR3 sequences, 48% were seen once, and the ten largest hold around 2.3%. The chain links TRBV9 to TRBJ1-6, with D unclear. Sequenced material: sorted CD4+, CD8+, or CD8+CD57+ T cells (not recorded which) from PBMCs. The sequence came from a human donor in good health, serving as a control. Here the CDR3 DNA reads TGTCCCAGCAGCGTAGTGCCCTATAATTCACCCCTCCGCTTT. It codes for CPSSVVPYNSPLRF.